The 15 T cell receptor beta chains reported below all come from one sample, sequenced in a study of CD8 T cells in ankylosing spondylitis. Study-wide points: Among TCR beta sequences, a motif of roughly 8 highly homologous variants appeared characteristic of ankylosing spondylitis blood.

TCRdb called the 5' RACE reads again in MiXCR, with one record for every CDR3 protein. This table has approximately 550,000 distinct CDR3 sequences, about 13% appearing once. For these receptors, no antigen is known. The sequenced material came from blood, either unsorted or a sorted T cell fraction (not recorded which). The receptor source for this set is a male donor with ankylosing spondylitis.

The CDR3 spells CSAMTGGEKLFF. The CDR3 DNA reads as TGCAGTGCTATGACAGGGGGAGAAAAACTGTTTTTT. The rearrangement links TRBV20-1 to TRBJ1-4, with 9 bases matching TRBD1. This CDR3 is built from 12 residues. V lost 4 bases to trimming and J lost 8 bases; unmatched junction nucleotides: 2. Per germline, CDR1 DFQATT and CDR2 SNEGSKA (reference sequence).

This clonotype was seen only a few times. V gene TRBV5-8 combines with J gene TRBJ2-2, with D possibly being TRBD1 (5 bases). The CDR3 totals 15 residues. Germline V lookup: CDR1 SGHTS, CDR2 YDEGEE. Trimming took off 2 bases at V and 1 base at J, with 9 bases between the two ends. The CDR3 reads CASSLDSLNTGELFF. CDR3 nucleotides: TGTGCCAGCAGCTTAGACAGCTTGAACACCGGGGAGCTGTTTTTT.

This clonotype was found a few times. The chain is built from TRBV7-2 and TRBJ2-4; maybe TRBD2 (6 bases). Trimming cost V 5 bases and J 3 bases, with 11 bases left between them. CDR1 is SGHTA, CDR2 FQGNSA, per germline. This CDR3 region has 14 residues. The CDR3 DNA follows: TGTGCCAGCAGCCAAGGGACTTTCAAAAACATTCAGTACTTC. It translates to CASSQGTFKNIQYF.

The V and J genes are TRBV12-3 or TRBV12-4 and TRBJ2-1, with D uncertain. Trimming took off 7 bases at V and 3 bases at J, with 10 bases between the two ends. The CDR3 totals 13 residues. CDR3 in amino acids: CASTSGFYNEQFF. The CDR3 nucleotides are TGTGCCAGCACCTCAGGATTCTACAATGAGCAGTTCTTC.

This clonotype turned up a few times. The genes are TRBV5-6 and TRBJ2-2, with D perhaps TRBD2 (6 bases). The CDR3 is 15 amino acids. Germline loops: CDR1 SGHDT, CDR2 YYEEEE. V dropped 7 bases and J dropped 6 bases, with 19 bases sitting between them. The CDR3 DNA follows: TGTGCCAGCGCAACCGGACTAATCTCACCCGGGGAGCTGTTTTTT. This translates into CASATGLISPGELFF.

CDR3 sequence (DNA): TGTGCCAGCAGGGCAACGCAGGGAACTTGGGAGACCCAGTACTTC. Protein: CASRATQGTWETQYF. The chain couples TRBV14 to TRBJ2-5; tentative D call: TRBD1 (5 bases). Trimming took 6 bases from V and 5 from J, leaving 19 bases between them. Germline CDR1 reads SGHDN; CDR2 reads FVKESK. The length of the CDR3 is 15 residues.

This clonotype was seen many times. The CDR3 loop is CASSLEGGIGEQFF. The CDR3 nucleotides read TGTGCCAGCAGCTTAGAGGGCGGGATCGGTGAGCAGTTCTTC. The rearrangement links TRBV7-7 to TRBJ2-1; D is possibly TRBD2 (6 bases). The CDR3 has 14 amino acids. V dropped 1 base and J dropped 9 bases, with 13 bases sitting between them. Germline V gene sequence: CDR1 SSHAT, CDR2 FNYEAQ (reference sequence).

V usage is TRBV4-1 and J usage is TRBJ1-3; 7 nucleotides align to TRBD1. Germline CDR1 MGHRA, CDR2 YSYEKL. The length of the CDR3 is 17 residues. The junction had 8 bases not matched to a gene; V was cut back by 3 bases and J by 0 bases. CDR3 sequence reads: CASSQDVRDSSGNTIYF. CDR3 coding DNA: TGCGCCAGCAGCCAGGACGTCCGGGACAGCTCTGGAAACACCATATATTTT.

This chain connects TRBV5-4 to TRBJ2-5, with TRBD2 as a possible D gene (6 bases). The germline V and J ends were trimmed by 1 base and 5 bases, with 21 bases remaining between them. The germline V gene has CDR1 SGHNT and CDR2 YYREEE (reference sequence). This CDR3 has 17 residues. In DNA form, the CDR3 reads TGTGCCAGCAGCTTGAAAGGGTCGCAGGGAGGATGGGAGACCCAGTACTTC. Amino acids: CASSLKGSQGGWETQYF.

This clonotype came up a few times. CDR3 sequence: CASSPIGDRAYEQYF. The DNA for the CDR3 is TGTGCCAGCAGCCCCATCGGGGACCGCGCCTACGAGCAGTACTTC. The chain recombines TRBV7-9 with TRBJ2-7, with D perhaps matching TRBD1 or TRBD2 (5 bases each). The CDR3 covers 15 residues. Trimming removed 5 bases from V and 2 bases from J, with 16 bases in between. Germline V gene lookup returns CDR1 SEHNR and CDR2 FQNEAQ (reference sequence). Full variable domain (outside the CDR3, taken from reference TRBV7-9 and TRBJ2-7): DTGVSQNPRHKITKRGQNVTFRCDPISEHNRLYWYRQTLGQGPEFLTYFQNEAQLEKSRLLSDRFSAERPKGSFSTLEIQRTEQGDSAMYLCASSPIGDRAYEQYFGPGTRLTVT.

This clonotype was seen more than once but under ten times. This chain links TRBV20-1 with TRBJ1-2; the match to TRBD1 covers 7 bases. Trimming removed 5 bases from V and 4 bases from J; junction bases left unmatched: 4. Germline V lookup: CDR1 DFQATT, CDR2 SNEGSKA (reference sequence). There are 12 residues in the CDR3. CDR3 amino acids: CSAWTGGYGYTF. The DNA of the CDR3 is TGCAGTGCTTGGACAGGCGGCTATGGCTACACCTTC.

The CDR3 coding sequence is TGTGCCAGCAGCCCCATCTTAACAGAGAACACTGAAGCTTTCTTT. Amino acids: CASSPILTENTEAFF. The chain combines TRBV5-5 with TRBJ1-1; D gene unclear. Germline V CDR1 and CDR2: SGHKS, YYEKEE (reference sequence). The V end lost 4 bases, the J end lost 1 base, and 14 bases lay between the germline ends. The CDR3 length is 15 residues.

This chain links TRBV10-3 with TRBJ2-1, with 10 bases aligning to TRBD2. CDR1 is ENHRY and CDR2 is SYGVKD in the germline V gene. The CDR3 loop spans 13 amino acids. J gave up 8 bases and V 6 bases, and 4 bases lay outside the gene matches. The CDR3 sequence is CAISLAGADEQFF. CDR3 DNA sequence: TGTGCCATCAGCCTAGCGGGAGCGGATGAGCAGTTCTTC.

Concerning this clonotype: Relative to the germline gene, one junction end is altered; a read error may explain this. The CDR3, as DNA: TGCGCCAGCAGTTTGGGTGGGACTAGCGTCAATGAGCAGTTCTTC. It specifies CASSLGGTSVNEQFF. The chain is built from TRBV5-1 and TRBJ2-1; TRBD2 aligns across 10 bases. The CDR3 has 15 amino acids. CDR1 is SGHRS and CDR2 is YFSETQ in the germline V gene.

The chain carries TRBV3-1 and TRBJ2-1, with 11 bases lining up with TRBD2. Germline CDR1 reads LGHDT; CDR2 reads YNNKEL (reference sequence). With V trimmed by 2 bases and J by 2 bases, 14 bases remained unmatched. The CDR3 loop spans 20 amino acids. The CDR3 region has the DNA TGTGCCAGCAGCCAAAAGGGGACGGGACTAGCGGTCCCCACCTACAATGAGCAGTTCTTC. The encoded protein is CASSQKGTGLAVPTYNEQFF.